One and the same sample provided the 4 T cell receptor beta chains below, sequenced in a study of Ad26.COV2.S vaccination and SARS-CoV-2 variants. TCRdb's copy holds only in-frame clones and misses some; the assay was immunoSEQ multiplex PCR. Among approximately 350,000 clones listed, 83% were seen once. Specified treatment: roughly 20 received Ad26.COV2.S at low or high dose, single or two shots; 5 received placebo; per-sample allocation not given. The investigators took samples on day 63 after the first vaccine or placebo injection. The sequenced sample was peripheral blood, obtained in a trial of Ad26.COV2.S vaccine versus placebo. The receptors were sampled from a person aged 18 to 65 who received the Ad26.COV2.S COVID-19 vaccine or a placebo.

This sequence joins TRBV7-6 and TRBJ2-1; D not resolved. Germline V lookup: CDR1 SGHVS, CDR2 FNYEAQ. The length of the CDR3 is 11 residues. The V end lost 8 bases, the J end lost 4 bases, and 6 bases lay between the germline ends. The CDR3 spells CASGQYNEQFF. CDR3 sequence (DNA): TGTGCCAGCGGCCAATACAATGAGCAGTTCTTC.

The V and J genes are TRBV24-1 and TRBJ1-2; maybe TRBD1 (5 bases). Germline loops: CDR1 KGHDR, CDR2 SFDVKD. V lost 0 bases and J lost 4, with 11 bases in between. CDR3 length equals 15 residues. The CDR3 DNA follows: TGTGCCACCAGTGATTTGCACGGGACTTTCTATGGCTACACCTTC. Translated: CATSDLHGTFYGYTF.

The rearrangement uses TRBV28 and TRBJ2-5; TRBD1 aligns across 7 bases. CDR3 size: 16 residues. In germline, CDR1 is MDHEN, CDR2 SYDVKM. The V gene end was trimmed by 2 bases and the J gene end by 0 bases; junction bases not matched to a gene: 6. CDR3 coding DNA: TGTGCCAGCAGTTTAGTGTGGGGGACAGACCAAGAGACCCAGTACTTC. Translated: CASSLVWGTDQETQYF.

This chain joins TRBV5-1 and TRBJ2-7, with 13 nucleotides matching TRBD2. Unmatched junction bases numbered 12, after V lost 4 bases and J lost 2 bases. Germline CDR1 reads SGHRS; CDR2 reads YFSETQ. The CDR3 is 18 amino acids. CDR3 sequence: CASSVTGTSGKRAYEQYF. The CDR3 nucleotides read TGCGCCAGCAGCGTGACCGGGACTAGCGGGAAGCGGGCCTACGAGCAGTACTTC.